A single sample gave rise to the 31 T cell receptor beta chains below, sequenced in a study of cytomegalovirus exposure and HLA in healthy donors. The PCR made use of 60 Vbeta and 13 Jbeta primers. Using immunoSEQ multiplex PCR, the repertoire was profiled, and TCRdb retains in-frame clones only, with some absent. The sample consists of under 35,000 clones, around 40% of them appearing once. The sample consisted of PBMCs. The receptor source for this set is a woman aged 45-60 years in good health and CMV-seronegative.

The rearrangement joins TRBV2 to TRBJ2-7, with 9 nucleotides matching TRBD1. Germline loops: CDR1 SNHLY, CDR2 FYNNEI. CDR3 length: 15 amino acids. The trim removed 3 bases at V and 4 bases at J, leaving 7 bases unmatched. The CDR3 sequence is CASSDPDRGQYEQYF. The DNA for the CDR3 is TGTGCCAGCAGTGACCCGGACAGGGGCCAATACGAGCAGTACTTC.

The sample holds a few counts of this clone. This sequence joins TRBV6-5 and TRBJ1-2; no clear D gene. V dropped 4 bases and J dropped 6 bases, with 6 bases sitting between them. This CDR3 is 11 amino acids long. From germline, CDR1 is MNHEY and CDR2 SVGAGI. CDR3 loop: CASSFGDGYTF. CDR3 nucleotide sequence: TGTGCCAGCAGTTTCGGAGATGGCTACACCTTC.

In its sample, this clone was seen a few times. This chain uses TRBV6-7 with TRBJ1-1; D is unclear. TRBV6-7 is identified as an open reading frame with a role that is uncertain. V dropped 2 bases and J dropped 1 base, with 17 bases sitting between them. CDR3 size: 17 residues. CDR3 in DNA: TGTGCCAGCAGTTACACCCAGAAGCCGGGAACGAACACTGAAGCTTTCTTT. Its protein is CASSYTQKPGTNTEAFF.

This clone has more than one count but fewer than ten. The chain has TRBV6-1 and TRBJ1-3; maybe TRBD1 (6 bases). Germline V gene sequence: CDR1 MNHNS, CDR2 SASEGT. V was cut by 2 bases and J by 4 bases, with 12 bases left in between. The CDR3 is made up of 15 amino acids. CDR3 region: CASSEKGGRGNTIYF. In DNA, the CDR3 is TGTGCCAGCAGTGAAAAGGGGGGGCGCGGAAACACCATATATTTT.

This chain links TRBV7-9 with TRBJ2-5; 12 nucleotides line up with TRBD2. J was trimmed by 5 bases and V by 2 bases; bases with no gene match: 12. The V gene's germline CDR1 is SEHNR and CDR2 FQNEAQ (reference sequence). The CDR3 contains 18 residues. CDR3 sequence reads: CASSLKARLAGVKETQYF. The CDR3 nucleotides are TGTGCCAGCAGCTTAAAAGCCCGACTAGCGGGGGTGAAGGAGACCCAGTACTTC.

The chain joins TRBV6-5 to TRBJ2-7, with 9 bases aligning to TRBD2. The CDR3 length is 14 residues. Germline V gene sequence: CDR1 MNHEY, CDR2 SVGAGI. With V trimmed by 7 bases and J by 6 bases, 10 bases remained unmatched. The CDR3 DNA reads as TGTGCCAGCACCTTCGGGGCGGGGGGGTCCGAGCAGTACGTC. Its translation is CASTFGAGGSEQYV.

V usage is TRBV7-9 and J usage is TRBJ2-7, with D hard to call. There are 12 residues in the CDR3. Per germline, CDR1 SEHNR and CDR2 FQNEAQ (reference sequence). The V end was cut by 3 bases, the J end by 6 bases, with 9 bases between. CDR3 nucleotides: TGTGCCAGCAGCTTCCTCGGTTCCGAGCAGTACTTC. Translation gives CASSFLGSEQYF.

The chain has TRBV7-3 and TRBJ2-5, with a tentative D call TRBD1 (6 bases). Trimming removed 2 bases from V and 1 base from J, with 11 bases in between. The CDR3 runs 15 residues. Germline V gene data show CDR1 as SGHTA and CDR2 as FQGTGA. CDR3: CASSLLGQPQETQYF. For the CDR3, the DNA is TGTGCCAGCAGCTTATTAGGACAGCCCCAAGAGACCCAGTACTTC.

This clone was observed a few times. The chain combines TRBV7-2 with TRBJ2-5; 7 bases align to TRBD2. J lost 4 bases, V lost 3 bases, and 2 bases had no gene match. The germline V gene encodes CDR1 SGHTA and CDR2 FQGNSA. The CDR3 is 13 residues long. CDR3 residues: CASSLGGGETQYF. In nucleotides, the CDR3 is TGTGCCAGCAGCTTGGGGGGGGGAGAGACCCAGTACTTC.

Here the CDR3 DNA reads TGTGCCAGCAGTCTGGGGCGGGAGGGCCGAGAGACCCAGTACTTC. Protein product: CASSLGREGRETQYF. The chain carries TRBV27 and TRBJ2-5; 9 bases agree with TRBD2. Germline assignment: CDR1 MNHEY and CDR2 SMNVEV (reference sequence). The CDR3 length is 15 residues. Trimming cost V 5 bases and J 4 bases; bases outside gene matches: 8.

Here the CDR3 reads CASSQDQGRISYEQYF. As DNA, the CDR3 is TGCGCCAGCAGCCAAGATCAGGGTCGGATCTCCTACGAGCAGTACTTC. The gene calls are TRBV4-1 and TRBJ2-7, with D perhaps matching TRBD1 (5 bases). The CDR3 extends over 16 amino acids. V gave up 0 bases and J gave up 0 bases, with 12 bases separating them. Germline V CDR1 and CDR2: MGHRA, YSYEKL.

The rearrangement uses TRBV9 and TRBJ2-1; 9 nucleotides match TRBD2. Per germline, CDR1 SGDLS and CDR2 YYNGEE. The CDR3 consists of 17 residues. The ends lost 0 bases at V and 6 bases at J; junction bases unmatched: 10. CDR3 sequence: CASSVAERGAGINEQFF. The CDR3 nucleotides are TGTGCCAGCAGCGTAGCCGAGCGGGGGGCCGGGATCAATGAGCAGTTCTTC.

This sequence joins TRBV18 and TRBJ1-3, with D unresolved. V was shortened by 3 bases and J by 2 bases, with 8 bases between the two germline ends. This CDR3 spans 14 amino acids. Germline V gene data show CDR1 as KGHSH and CDR2 as LQKENI. The DNA for the CDR3 is TGTGCCAGCTCACCCAAGAGAGCTGGAAACACCATATATTTT. Protein product: CASSPKRAGNTIYF.

This clone has only a few counts. The gene calls are TRBV19 and TRBJ2-1, with TRBD2 identical over 12 bases. The germline CDR1 and CDR2 sequences are LNHDA and SQIVND (reference sequence). This CDR3 is 20 amino acids long. Trimming removed 5 bases from V and 5 bases from J; junction bases left unmatched: 19. The CDR3 DNA is TGTGCCAGTAGTCGTAACCGGGACATTTGGACTAGCGGGGTTGACAATGAGCAGTTCTTC. Translation: CASSRNRDIWTSGVDNEQFF.

The V gene is TRBV7-8, the J gene TRBJ2-5, with D tentatively TRBD1 (6 bases). The CDR3 loop spans 13 amino acids. The germline V gene encodes CDR1 SGHVS and CDR2 FQNEAQ. The V gene lost 6 bases and the J gene lost 4 bases, with 12 bases spanning the gap. The CDR3 is CASSQQGRETQYF. The CDR3 bases are TGTGCCAGCAGTCAACAGGGTCGAGAGACCCAGTACTTC.

Only one count was recorded for this clone. DNA of the CDR3: TGTGCCAGCAGCCCCACGTCAGGTTTCTACGAGCAGTACTTC. It yields the protein CASSPTSGFYEQYF. The chain uses TRBV11-2 and TRBJ2-7; the D is unclear. V lost 5 bases, J lost 3 bases, and 14 bases lay in between. The CDR3 has 14 residues. Germline V gives CDR1 SGHAT, CDR2 FQNNGV. Drawing the rest from reference TRBV11-2 and TRBJ2-7, the complete variable domain is EAGVAQSPRYKIIEKRQSVAFWCNPISGHATLYWYQQILGQGPKLLIQFQNNGVVDDSQLPKDRFSAERLKGVDSTLKIQPAKLEDSAVYLCASSPTSGFYEQYFGPGTRLTVT.

This clone showed up just once. The V call is TRBV7-9, the J call TRBJ2-3; D gene unclear. Germline values: CDR1 SEHNR, CDR2 FQNEAQ (reference sequence). The CDR3 contains 14 residues. V lost 3 bases and J lost 0, with 7 bases in between. The CDR3 loop reads CASSFGRSTDTQYF. CDR3 nucleotide sequence: TGTGCCAGCAGCTTTGGCCGCAGCACAGATACGCAGTATTTT.

This clone was seen only a few times. This chain links TRBV7-9 with TRBJ2-1; TRBD1 might be the D (5 bases). The CDR3 runs 13 residues. Trimming pared 5 bases from V and 7 bases from J, leaving 12 bases between. CDR1 and CDR2 from the germline V gene are SEHNR and FQNEAQ (reference sequence). The CDR3 region has the DNA TGTGCCAGCAGCCTAGGGGCAGGGAATGAGCAGTTCTTC. This sequence encodes CASSLGAGNEQFF.

This clone came up a few times. The chain has TRBV11-1 and TRBJ1-6; D is uncertain. Trimming removed 0 bases at V and 5 bases at J, with 14 bases between. The CDR3 covers 17 residues. The V gene's germline CDR1 is SGHAT and CDR2 FQDESV (reference sequence). The CDR3 bases are TGTGCCAGCAGCTTAGCGGGCCCATGGAGGGATAATTCACCCCTCCACTTT. Its protein is CASSLAGPWRDNSPLHF.

This clone was seen more than once but under ten times. The chain recombines TRBV15 with TRBJ2-1, with a tentative D call TRBD2 (5 bases). The CDR3 has 15 residues. V lost 0 bases to trimming and J lost 2 bases, with 8 bases between them. Germline CDR1 and CDR2: LNHNV and YYDKDF (reference sequence). The CDR3: CATSRDRGTYNEQFF. The CDR3 DNA reads TGTGCCACCAGCAGAGATCGGGGAACCTACAATGAGCAGTTCTTC.

The chain has TRBV10-3 and TRBJ2-6, with D possibly matching TRBD1 (5 bases). The CDR3 is 19 residues long. Germline V CDR1 and CDR2: ENHRY, SYGVKD. V was clipped by 0 bases and J by 4 bases, with 19 bases between them. The CDR3 reads CAISESIGKGSGGANVLTF. In DNA form, the CDR3 reads TGTGCCATCAGTGAGTCGATTGGGAAGGGGTCGGGCGGGGCCAACGTCCTGACTTTC.

There are a few counts of this clone. The rearrangement joins TRBV4-1 to TRBJ2-7, with 13 bases identical to TRBD2. The J segment lost 5 bases and the V segment lost 4 bases, leaving 8 bases of the junction unmatched. Looked up from germline, CDR1 is MGHRA and CDR2 is YSYEKL. CDR3 length: 16 residues. The CDR3 spells CASSREPTSGGNEQYF. Written as DNA, the CDR3 is TGCGCCAGCAGCCGAGAGCCGACTAGCGGGGGGAACGAGCAGTACTTC.

The V and J genes are TRBV28 and TRBJ1-6, with D unresolved. Germline V gene data show CDR1 as MDHEN and CDR2 as SYDVKM. V was clipped by 6 bases and J by 7 bases, with 4 bases between them. The CDR3 runs to 11 residues. CDR3 in DNA: TGTGCCAGCAGCGTAAATTCACCCCTCCACTTT. Its protein product is CASSVNSPLHF.

This clone was observed a few times. The rearrangement links TRBV5-1 to TRBJ1-4, with D hard to call. The CDR3 runs 14 residues. Between the trimmed V and J ends, which lost 5 bases and 0 bases, there was a span of 8 bases. CDR1 SGHRS and CDR2 YFSETQ come from the germline V gene. The CDR3 spells CASSPVTTNEKLFF. The CDR3 DNA reads as TGCGCCAGCAGTCCGGTTACAACTAATGAAAAACTGTTTTTT.

The rearrangement links TRBV2 to TRBJ1-3; 7 bases map to TRBD1. Germline V CDR1 and CDR2: SNHLY, FYNNEI. Trimming took 4 bases from V and 4 from J; bases not matched to a gene: 7. CDR3 length equals 15 residues. The DNA of the CDR3 is TGTGCCAGCAGTGGGTACAGGGGCATGGGAAACACCATATATTTT. Its protein product is CASSGYRGMGNTIYF.

This clone occurred a few times. This sequence joins TRBV19 and TRBJ2-3; 9 bases align to TRBD2. There are 14 residues in the CDR3. Germline CDR1 reads LNHDA; CDR2 reads SQIVND (reference sequence). V lost 3 bases to trimming and J lost 6 bases; unmatched junction nucleotides: 4. The CDR3 bases are TGTGCCAGTAGTATGGGCGGGGGGGTGGATACGCAGTATTTT. Amino acids: CASSMGGGVDTQYF.

The V call is TRBV7-9, the J call TRBJ2-1, with 9 bases matching TRBD2. V trimming: 8 bases; J trimming: 8 bases; junction bases outside the gene matches: 7. The CDR3 runs to 13 residues. CDR1 is SEHNR and CDR2 is FQNEAQ in the germline V gene (reference sequence). In DNA form, the CDR3 reads TGTGCCAGCGGGGCTAGCGGGAATCATGAGCAGTTCTTC. This translates into CASGASGNHEQFF.

This clone was seen more than once but under ten times. V gene TRBV19 combines with J gene TRBJ2-1; perhaps TRBD2 as D (5 bases). Germline CDR1 is LNHDA and CDR2 is SQIVND (reference sequence). The CDR3 contains 16 residues. V gave up 3 bases and J gave up 0 bases, with 12 bases separating them. Written as DNA, the CDR3 is TGTGCCAGTAGTATGGGCCATGGGAGCTCCTACAATGAGCAGTTCTTC. It yields the protein CASSMGHGSSYNEQFF.

V gene TRBV27 combines with J gene TRBJ1-1, with D possibly TRBD1 on 6 matching bases. Deletions cut 6 bases from V and 1 base from J, with 12 bases between. Germline lookup yields CDR1 MNHEY and CDR2 SMNVEV (reference sequence). The CDR3 has 14 amino acids. The CDR3 protein is CASRNREANTEAFF. CDR3 bases: TGTGCCAGCAGAAACAGGGAAGCGAACACTGAAGCTTTCTTT.

The chain links TRBV19 to TRBJ2-1, with 8 bases lining up with TRBD2. This CDR3 is built from 16 residues. V dropped 4 bases and J dropped 0; count of bases not matched to a gene: 5. Germline V gives CDR1 LNHDA, CDR2 SQIVND (reference sequence). Here the CDR3 DNA reads TGTGCCAGTAGTACCCATGCGGGGGGCTCCTACAATGAGCAGTTCTTC. Amino acids: CASSTHAGGSYNEQFF.

J is TRBJ2-7 and V is TRBV4-1; TRBD2 is a possible D gene (5 bases). Germline CDR1 reads MGHRA; CDR2 reads YSYEKL. Trimming took 0 bases from V and 6 from J, leaving 12 bases between them. The CDR3 covers 14 residues. The CDR3 bases are TGCGCCAGCAGCCAAGATATGGGCCGGGGCGAGCAGTACTTC. It yields the protein CASSQDMGRGEQYF.